The rows below give T cell receptor beta chains drawn from one sample of a study of blood T cell repertoires in COVID-19. Data came from immunoSEQ multiplex PCR; TCRdb stores just in-frame clones and leaves some out. The sample records around 370,000 clones, around 91% being singletons. What was sequenced was peripheral blood. Receptor source: a man aged 18 to 30 with active or convalescent COVID-19. Both conserved end residues are part of each CDR3.

v_gene | len | CDR3aa
TRBV28 | 16 | CASSPPGGTGTGELFF
TRBV7-9 | 13 | CASKTGADQPQHF
TRBV9 | 15 | CASSVGHSGDEKLFF
TRBV2 | 13 | CASRSPGNQPQHF
TRBV27 | 15 | CASSWKGEGSQPQHF
TRBV19 | 16 | CASSMSRSTTYSPLHF
TRBV7-9 | 14 | CASSSSSHTDTQYF
TRBV6-5 | 15 | CASSRQGSFSYEQYF
TRBV18 | 14 | CASSGRTGETEAFF
TRBV6-2/TRBV6-3 | 15 | CASSEAGVSYNEQFF
TRBV6-2/TRBV6-3 | 17 | CASSYGQGIGSNYGYTF
TRBV27 | 15 | CASSLSPVQSGELFF
TRBV2 | 14 | CASSKDRNQNIQYF
TRBV9 | 14 | CASSASGGVTEAFF
TRBV7-2 | 14 | CASSPRGGLETQYF
TRBV18 | 14 | CASSPRSSSDTQYF
TRBV2 | 17 | CASSDSGTGLFNHGYTF
TRBV21-1 | 16 | CASSNQGALMTTEAFF
TRBV4-2 | 18 | CASSPGTSGGPSYNEQFF